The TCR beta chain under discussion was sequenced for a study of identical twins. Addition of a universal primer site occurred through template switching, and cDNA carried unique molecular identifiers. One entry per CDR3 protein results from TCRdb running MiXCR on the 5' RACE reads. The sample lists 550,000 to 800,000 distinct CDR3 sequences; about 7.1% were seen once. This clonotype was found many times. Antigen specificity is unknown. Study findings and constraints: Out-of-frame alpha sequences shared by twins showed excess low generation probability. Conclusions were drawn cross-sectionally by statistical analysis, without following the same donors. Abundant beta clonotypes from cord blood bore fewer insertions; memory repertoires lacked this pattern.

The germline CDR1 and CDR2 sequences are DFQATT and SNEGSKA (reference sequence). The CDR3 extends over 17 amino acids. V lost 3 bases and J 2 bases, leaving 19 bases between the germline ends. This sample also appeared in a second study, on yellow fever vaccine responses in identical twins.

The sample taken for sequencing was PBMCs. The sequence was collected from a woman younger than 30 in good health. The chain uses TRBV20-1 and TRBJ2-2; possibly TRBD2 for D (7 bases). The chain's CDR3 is CSARNPGGGANTGELFF. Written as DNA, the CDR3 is TGCAGTGCTAGGAACCCCGGTGGGGGGGCAAACACCGGGGAGCTGTTTTTT.